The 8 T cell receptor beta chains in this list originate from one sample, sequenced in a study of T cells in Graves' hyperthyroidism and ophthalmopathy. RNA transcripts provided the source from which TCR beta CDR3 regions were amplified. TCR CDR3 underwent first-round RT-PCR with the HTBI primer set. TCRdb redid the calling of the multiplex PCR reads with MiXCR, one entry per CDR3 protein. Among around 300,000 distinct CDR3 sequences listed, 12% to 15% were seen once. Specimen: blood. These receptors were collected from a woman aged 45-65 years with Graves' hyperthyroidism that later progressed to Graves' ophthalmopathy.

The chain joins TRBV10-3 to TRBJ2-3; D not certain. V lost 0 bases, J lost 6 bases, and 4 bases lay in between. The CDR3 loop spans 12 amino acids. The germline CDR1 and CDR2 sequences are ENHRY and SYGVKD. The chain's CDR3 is CAISESSDTQYF. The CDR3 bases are TGTGCCATCAGTGAGTCCTCGGATACGCAGTATTTT.

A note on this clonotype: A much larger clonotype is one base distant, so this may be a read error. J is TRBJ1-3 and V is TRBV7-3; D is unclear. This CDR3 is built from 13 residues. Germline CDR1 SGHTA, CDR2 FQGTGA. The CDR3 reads CASGLGFGNTIYF. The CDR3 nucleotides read TGTGCCAGCGGCTTAGGGTTCGGAAACACCATATATTTT.

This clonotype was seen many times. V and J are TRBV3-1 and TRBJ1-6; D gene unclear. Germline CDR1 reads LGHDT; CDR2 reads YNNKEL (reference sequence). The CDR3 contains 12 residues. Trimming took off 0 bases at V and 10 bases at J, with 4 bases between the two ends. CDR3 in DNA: TGTGCCAGCAGCCAAGAGGGATCACCCCTCCACTTT. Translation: CASSQEGSPLHF.

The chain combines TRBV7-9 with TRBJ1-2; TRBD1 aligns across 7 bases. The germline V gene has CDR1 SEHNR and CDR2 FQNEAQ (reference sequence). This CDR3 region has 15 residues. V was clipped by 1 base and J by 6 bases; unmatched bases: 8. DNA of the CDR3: TGTGCCAGCAGCTTAGTAGCAGGGGGGGTCAATGGCTACACCTTC. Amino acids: CASSLVAGGVNGYTF.

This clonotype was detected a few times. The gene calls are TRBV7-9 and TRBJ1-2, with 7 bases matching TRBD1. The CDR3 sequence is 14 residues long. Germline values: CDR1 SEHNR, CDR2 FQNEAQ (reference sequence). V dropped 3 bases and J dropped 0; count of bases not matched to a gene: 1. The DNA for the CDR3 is TGTGCCAGCAGCTTTGGACAGGCTAACTATGGCTACACCTTC. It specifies CASSFGQANYGYTF.

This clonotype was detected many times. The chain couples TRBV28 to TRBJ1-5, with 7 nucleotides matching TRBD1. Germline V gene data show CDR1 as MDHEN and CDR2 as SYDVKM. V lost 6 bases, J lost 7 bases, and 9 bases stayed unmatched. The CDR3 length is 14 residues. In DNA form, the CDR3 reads TGTGCCAGCAGCCAGGGGGGCCCAAGGCAGCCCCAGCATTTT. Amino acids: CASSQGGPRQPQHF.

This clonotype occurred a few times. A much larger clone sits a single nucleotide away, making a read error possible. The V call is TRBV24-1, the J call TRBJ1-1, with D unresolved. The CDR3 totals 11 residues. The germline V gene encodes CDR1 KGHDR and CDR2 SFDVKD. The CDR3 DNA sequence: TGTGCCACCGGGATCGGCACTGAAGCTTCCTTT. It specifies CATGIGTEASF.

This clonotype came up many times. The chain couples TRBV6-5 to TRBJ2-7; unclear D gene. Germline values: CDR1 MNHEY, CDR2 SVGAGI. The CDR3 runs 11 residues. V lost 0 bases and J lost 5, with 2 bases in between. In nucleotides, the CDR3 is TGTGCCAGCAGTTACTCGAACGAGCAGTACTTC. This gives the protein CASSYSNEQYF.